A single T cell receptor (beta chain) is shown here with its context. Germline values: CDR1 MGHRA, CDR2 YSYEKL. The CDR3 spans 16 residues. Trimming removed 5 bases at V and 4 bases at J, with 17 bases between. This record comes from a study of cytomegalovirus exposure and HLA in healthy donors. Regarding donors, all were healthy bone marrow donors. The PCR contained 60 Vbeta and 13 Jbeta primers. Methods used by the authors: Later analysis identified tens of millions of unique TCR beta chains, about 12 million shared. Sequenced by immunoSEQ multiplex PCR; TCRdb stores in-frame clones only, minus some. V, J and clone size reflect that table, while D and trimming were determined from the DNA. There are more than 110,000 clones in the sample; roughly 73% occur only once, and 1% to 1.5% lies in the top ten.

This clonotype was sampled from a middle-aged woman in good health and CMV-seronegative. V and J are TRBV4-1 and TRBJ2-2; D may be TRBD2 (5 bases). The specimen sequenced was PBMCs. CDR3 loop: CASSLQRVSGTGELFF. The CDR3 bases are TGCGCCAGCAGCTTACAGAGAGTGAGCGGCACCGGGGAGCTGTTTTTT.